This T cell receptor beta chain was identified in a study of T-cell memory formation after mild COVID-19. TCRdb reprocessed the 5' RACE reads via MiXCR and lists one record per CDR3 protein. Here the sample spans 380,000 or so distinct CDR3 sequences, approximately 14% being singletons. This CDR3 is built from 19 residues. CDR1 and CDR2 (germline): SGHRS, YFSETQ. Trimming took 4 bases from V and 2 from J; bases not matched to a gene: 15. This TCR was sampled from a man between 18 and 29 years old who had mild COVID-19 (a few samples of this study predate the infection). Cell type and time point are not known. The chain links TRBV5-1 to TRBJ2-6, with 7 bases fitting TRBD1. The sample comprised PBMCs or a T cell subset sorted from them (not recorded which). CDR3 amino acids: CASSPWGQPLPTGANVLTF. The CDR3 DNA reads as TGCGCCAGCAGCCCATGGGGACAGCCACTTCCAACTGGGGCCAACGTCCTGACTTTC.